This T cell receptor (beta chain) was profiled in a study of CD8 T cells in Susac syndrome. Random hexamers were used to reverse transcribe the RNA input (about 0.45 to 1 ug). Amplification of TCR beta CDR3 across 54 Vbeta and 13 Jbeta was performed with immunoSEQ multiplex PCR. In TCRdb, the immunoSEQ multiplex PCR reads were re-called with MiXCR into one record per CDR3 protein. The sample contains about 130,000 distinct CDR3 sequences, about 93% of which appear only once. Sequencing of TCR beta drew on CD8+ and CD4+ T cells from blood. Controls matched for age and sex were healthy donors. The CD8+ and CD4+ T cells were negatively isolated, with the TEMRA cells enriched by FACS. The receptor's source is a human donor in good health. The source material was CD4+ T cells from PBMCs.

CDR3 bases: TGTGCCAGCAGCCCATTATCTCTTGAGGGACAAGAGACCCAGTACTTC. It codes for CASSPLSLEGQETQYF. V usage is TRBV3-1 and J usage is TRBJ2-5; TRBD2 might be the D (5 bases). V was cut by 4 bases and J by 2 bases, with 17 bases left in between. This CDR3 comprises 16 residues. Looked up from germline, CDR1 is LGHDT and CDR2 is YNNKEL (reference sequence).